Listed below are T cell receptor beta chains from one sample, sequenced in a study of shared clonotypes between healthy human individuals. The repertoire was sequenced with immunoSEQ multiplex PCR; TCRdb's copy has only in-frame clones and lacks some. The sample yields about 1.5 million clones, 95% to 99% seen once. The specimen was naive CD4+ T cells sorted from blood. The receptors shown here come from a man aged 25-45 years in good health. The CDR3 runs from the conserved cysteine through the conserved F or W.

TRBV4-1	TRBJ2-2	CASSQEGRPHTGELFF
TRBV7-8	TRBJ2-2	CASSFYRLAGGPVPGELFF
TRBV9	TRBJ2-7	CASSTSRLPGEQYF
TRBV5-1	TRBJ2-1	CASSLGPGTSGYNEQFF
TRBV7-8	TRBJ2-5	CASSLGTVQETQYF
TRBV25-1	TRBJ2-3	CASSAAAGKTDTQYF
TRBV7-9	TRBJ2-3	CASSLVSGSSDTQYF
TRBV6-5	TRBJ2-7	CASSFAYEQYF
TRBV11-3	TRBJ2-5	CASSPRGLQETQYF
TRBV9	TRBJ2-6	CASSLKVGGLGSGANVLTF
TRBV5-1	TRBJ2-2	CASTPAGVVTGELFF
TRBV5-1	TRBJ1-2	CARASNYGYTF
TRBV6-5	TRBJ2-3	CASREGLAETDTQYF
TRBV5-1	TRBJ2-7	CASSRLAGDYEQYF
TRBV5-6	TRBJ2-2	CASSLVSNTGELFF
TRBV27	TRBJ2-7	CASSLSMSISAYEQYF
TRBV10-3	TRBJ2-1	CAISDPGRSSYNEQFF
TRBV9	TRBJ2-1	CASSAHRTSGWNEQFF
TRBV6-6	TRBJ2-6	CASSEGTSGANVLTF
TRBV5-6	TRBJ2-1	CASSFLTSGRENEQFF
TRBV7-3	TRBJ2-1	CASSLNSPSYNEQFF
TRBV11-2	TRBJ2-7	CASSLILAGVYEQYF
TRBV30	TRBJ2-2	CAWSVTRGRVSGSNTGELFF
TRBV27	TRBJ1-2	CASSPRYSELKGYTF